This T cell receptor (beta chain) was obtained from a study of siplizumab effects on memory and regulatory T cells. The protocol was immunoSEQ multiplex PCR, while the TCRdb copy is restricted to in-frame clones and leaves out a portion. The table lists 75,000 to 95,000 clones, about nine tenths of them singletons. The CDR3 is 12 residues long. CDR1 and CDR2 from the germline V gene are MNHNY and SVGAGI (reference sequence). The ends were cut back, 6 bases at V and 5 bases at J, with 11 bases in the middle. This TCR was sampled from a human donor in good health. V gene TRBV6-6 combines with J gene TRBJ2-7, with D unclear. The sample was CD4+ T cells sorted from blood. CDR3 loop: CASSQLPDEQYF. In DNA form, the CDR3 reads TGTGCCAGCAGCCAACTGCCGGACGAGCAGTACTTC.